These T cell receptor beta chains were read from a single sample in a study of T cells in Graves' hyperthyroidism and ophthalmopathy. Each CDR3 protein is one row after TCRdb ran MiXCR on the multiplex PCR reads. The table has more than 650,000 distinct CDR3 sequences, 12% to 15% seen once; the top ten hold about 9.4%. The sequencing input was blood. Source of these receptors: a woman under 30 with Graves' hyperthyroidism. Each CDR3 is given with its conserved first and last residue.

V	J	CDR3
TRBV29-1	TRBJ2-2	CSVAGSLTGELFF
TRBV11-1	TRBJ2-1	CASSPGLVDEQFF
TRBV20-1	TRBJ2-1	CSASPVSGASYNEQFF
TRBV20-1	TRBJ2-1	CSSRTSGIYNEQFF
TRBV7-6	TRBJ1-1	CASSHGDTEAFF
TRBV25-1	TRBJ2-1	CARPGLAINEQFF
TRBV7-6	TRBJ2-1	CASSLAGRALNNEQFF
TRBV2	TRBJ2-7	CASSEEPTSYEQYF
TRBV11-2	TRBJ2-1	CASSSLAGTGEQFF
TRBV4-1	TRBJ1-5	CASSQVGVADNQPQHF
TRBV2	TRBJ1-1	CASSVSTEAFF
TRBV24-1	TRBJ2-2	CATNRGPNTGELFF
TRBV10-3	TRBJ1-2	CAIKDGEHYGYTF
TRBV7-9	TRBJ2-7	CASSPPSGAYEQYF
TRBV7-3	TRBJ2-3	CASSPRAGGSTDTQYF
TRBV15	TRBJ2-7	CATSELAGEEQYF
TRBV7-9	TRBJ2-7	CASSWDFYEQYF
TRBV6-1	TRBJ1-1	CASTNPRGENTEAFF
TRBV24-1	TRBJ2-7	CATSDPYEQYF
TRBV29-1	TRBJ2-3	CSASIDTQYF
TRBV20-1	TRBJ1-4	CSARDPTGVPPTNEKLFF
TRBV19	TRBJ2-7	CASTDPGVGYEQYF
TRBV2	TRBJ2-2	CASSEYRGTGELFF
TRBV20-1	TRBJ2-7	CSATRDPGLTYEQYF
TRBV28	TRBJ2-5	CASRRQAGTGQYF
TRBV9	TRBJ2-7	CASSGATSGSSEQYF
TRBV30	TRBJ1-2	CAWSLLGSDPRGYTF
TRBV20-1	TRBJ2-7	CSASWDTIYEQYF
TRBV12-3/TRBV12-4	TRBJ2-2	CASSRGLGSGTGELFF
TRBV20-1	TRBJ2-2	CSARDFETGTPNTGELFF
TRBV7-8	TRBJ2-7	CASSLWTSSSIEQYF
TRBV4-3	TRBJ2-3	CASSQAGGPPQDTQYF
TRBV7-6	TRBJ2-1	CASSLGGPTQGKYYNEQFF
TRBV6-1	TRBJ1-4	CASSEERVTEVGEKLFF
TRBV9	TRBJ1-3	CASSPQGTTYTIYF
TRBV5-8	TRBJ2-1	CASSLDPGLRPGEQFF
TRBV19	TRBJ1-1	CASTRMGQGAEAFF
TRBV5-1	TRBJ2-3	CASSSMTGDTDTQYF
TRBV6-1	TRBJ2-7	CASRTASGGYEQYF
TRBV12-3/TRBV12-4	TRBJ1-3	CASSLPPTRDGNTIYF
TRBV6-2/TRBV6-3	TRBJ2-2	CASSFNPGQALFGELFF
TRBV7-9	TRBJ1-1	CASSYGFTEAFF
TRBV7-9	TRBJ1-4	CASSLNEKLFF
TRBV5-4	TRBJ2-1	CASSFGGGSTANEQFF
TRBV11-3	TRBJ2-7	CASSSGWLAEDYEQYF
TRBV28	TRBJ2-7	CASSWRELGEPYQQYF
TRBV4-1	TRBJ2-3	CASSFKGERLIPDTQYF
TRBV27	TRBJ1-6	CASSSWSSPLHF
TRBV27	TRBJ2-1	CASSLWTSGRRNEQFF
TRBV18	TRBJ2-3	CASSPTGTGKDTQYF
TRBV9	TRBJ2-2	CASSVESTGTGELFF
TRBV6-5	TRBJ2-1	CASSYSAGGSNEQFF
TRBV28	TRBJ2-5	CASSPPPGGVETQYF
TRBV15	TRBJ1-2	CATSRDSRVGYTF
TRBV10-3	TRBJ1-1	CATDPGTNTEAFF
TRBV27	TRBJ2-7	CASSLGFSTYEQYF
TRBV6-2/TRBV6-3	TRBJ2-4	CASMDGAKNIQYF